This entry lists 9 T cell receptor beta chains sequenced from one sample in a study of metastatic and nonmetastatic thyroid tumors. From the PCR reads, TCRdb re-called clones with MiXCR. The sample has 30,000 to 40,000 clones, 13% seen once. Prior to thyroid surgery, none of the patients had received any treatment. The sequenced sample consisted of blood. The receptor set was obtained from a female donor with papillary thyroid cancer or a benign thyroid nodule (not recorded which). Some clones in this sample may be carry-over from other donors' samples.

In its sample, this clone was seen many times. V gene TRBV11-2 combines with J gene TRBJ1-4; possible D gene TRBD1, 6 bases. In germline, CDR1 is SGHAT, CDR2 FQNNGV. The CDR3 loop spans 16 amino acids. V was pared by 5 bases and J by 6 bases, with 19 bases between. This CDR3 reads CASSPDRHTFYEKLFF. As DNA, the CDR3 is TGTGCCAGCAGCCCGGACAGACACACCTTTTATGAAAAACTGTTTTTT.

This clone occurred many times. This chain links TRBV7-9 with TRBJ2-2; D is undetermined. The V end was cut by 0 bases, the J end by 8 bases, with 1 base between. CDR1 is SEHNR and CDR2 is FQNEAQ in the germline V gene (reference sequence). This CDR3 contains 11 residues. The CDR3 DNA follows: TGTGCCAGCAGCTTAGCGGGGGAGCTGTTTTTT. Translated, it gives CASSLAGELFF. The complete variable domain, with remaining parts taken from reference TRBV7-9 and TRBJ2-2, reads DTGVSQNPRHKITKRGQNVTFRCDPISEHNRLYWYRQTLGQGPEFLTYFQNEAQLEKSRLLSDRFSAERPKGSFSTLEIQRTEQGDSAMYLCASSLAGELFFGEGSRLTVL.

The table lists this clone with many counts. This rearrangement joins TRBV28 to TRBJ2-1, with 8 bases matching TRBD2. The germline CDR1 and CDR2 sequences are MDHEN and SYDVKM. The ends lost 3 bases at V and 7 bases at J; junction bases unmatched: 8. The CDR3 has 15 residues. The CDR3 coding sequence is TGTGCCAGCAGTTTCCCGGGAGGGGGATGGAATGAGCAGTTCTTC. Translation gives CASSFPGGGWNEQFF.

This clone was seen repeatedly, ten times or more. The genes are TRBV11-3 and TRBJ2-7, with a weak D call TRBD2 (5 bases). The CDR3 contains 14 residues. V lost 6 bases, J lost 2 bases, and 14 bases lay in between. In germline, CDR1 is SGHNT, CDR2 YENEEA. CDR3 nucleotide sequence: TGTGCCAGCAGTCCGGGCGGGTCTACCTACGAGCAGTACTTC. This encodes CASSPGGSTYEQYF.

Many counts were recorded for this clone. The V call is TRBV27, the J call TRBJ1-2; no firm D call. CDR1 is MNHEY, CDR2 SMNVEV, per germline (reference sequence). V was shortened by 3 bases and J by 2 bases, with 7 bases between the two germline ends. The CDR3 sequence is 13 residues long. Written as DNA, the CDR3 is TGTGCCAGCAGTTTCTACGCAAACTATGGCTACACCTTC. It translates to CASSFYANYGYTF.

The chain couples TRBV6-9 to TRBJ2-7; D is possibly TRBD1 (5 bases). The CDR3 has 13 residues. Trimming left V 7 bases short and J 8 bases short, with 18 bases between. Per the germline V gene, CDR1 is MNHGY and CDR2 is SVAAGI. The CDR3 DNA reads TGTGCCAGCACCTCAGGGCATGGTTACAAGCAGTACTTC. Its protein product is CASTSGHGYKQYF.

The chain recombines TRBV6-1 with TRBJ2-2; D might be TRBD1 (5 bases). V dropped 6 bases and J dropped 3 bases, with 20 bases sitting between them. The CDR3 is 17 residues long. The germline gives CDR1 MNHNS, CDR2 SASEGT. CDR3 protein: CASSYDSARLDTGELFF. The CDR3 region has the DNA TGTGCCAGCAGCTATGACAGTGCCCGACTCGACACCGGGGAGCTGTTTTTT.

This clone was seen ten or more times. The V call is TRBV7-9, the J call TRBJ2-1, with 9 positions matching TRBD2. V was pared by 1 base and J by 7 bases, with 8 bases of the junction left unmatched. Germline CDR1 SEHNR, CDR2 FQNEAQ (reference sequence). The CDR3 contains 16 residues. In DNA form, the CDR3 reads TGTGCCAGCAGCTTAGTTCGCGGGAGGGCTGGGAATGAGCAGTTCTTC. Amino acid sequence: CASSLVRGRAGNEQFF.

This clone was seen at least ten times. The CDR3 sequence: CASSFEQILAGELFF. The CDR3 DNA reads as TGTGCCAGCAGTTTCGAACAAATACTAGCCGGGGAGCTGTTTTTT. The chain carries TRBV28 and TRBJ2-2; a possible D gene is TRBD2 (5 bases). Trimming removed 3 bases at V and 6 bases at J, with 14 bases between. Germline loops: CDR1 MDHEN, CDR2 SYDVKM. The CDR3 has 15 amino acids.